The 26 T cell receptor beta chains listed next were all sequenced from one sample in a study of blood T cell repertoires in COVID-19. Assay: immunoSEQ multiplex PCR; the TCRdb copy retains only in-frame clones and omits some. Seen here are 20,000 to 25,000 clones, around 69% observed once, and the top ten hold 15% to 20%. The specimen was peripheral blood. The receptors derive from a human donor in a cohort sampled during active or convalescent COVID-19.

A single count supports this clone. This sequence joins TRBV14 and TRBJ2-3; tentatively, D is TRBD1 (5 bases). The length of the CDR3 is 13 residues. The germline gives CDR1 SGHDN, CDR2 FVKESK. The germline V and J ends were trimmed by 8 bases and 0 bases, with 9 bases remaining between them. DNA of the CDR3: TGTGCCAGCCGGACACAGAGCACAGATACGCAGTATTTT. Translating gives CASRTQSTDTQYF.

The gene calls are TRBV28 and TRBJ2-7; the match to TRBD1 covers 7 bases. With 8 bases clipped from V and 0 bases from J, the junction kept 10 bases outside the gene matches. CDR3 length: 15 residues. CDR1 and CDR2 (germline): MDHEN, SYDVKM. CDR3 in amino acids: CASRATGRSSYEQYV. CDR3 coding DNA: TGTGCCAGCCGAGCGACAGGGCGAAGCTCCTACGAGCAGTACGTC.

This clone appeared a few times. DNA of the CDR3: TGTGCCAGCAGCGGGGGCTGGCAGAACACCATATATTTT. It codes for CASSGGWQNTIYF. The V call is TRBV9, the J call TRBJ1-3; perhaps TRBD1 as D (5 bases). There are 13 residues in the CDR3. From germline, CDR1 is SGDLS and CDR2 YYNGEE. Trimming removed 3 bases from V and 7 bases from J, with 11 bases in between.

V and J are TRBV5-1 and TRBJ2-7, with D perhaps TRBD1 (5 bases). The CDR3 is 16 amino acids. Trimming shortened V by 1 base and J by 0 bases, and 14 bases separated the two germline ends. From germline, CDR1 is SGHRS and CDR2 YFSETQ. Written as DNA, the CDR3 is TGCGCCAGCAGCTTGACGTTGGGGCACGACTCCTACGAGCAGTACTTC. The encoded protein is CASSLTLGHDSYEQYF.

The V gene is TRBV10-2, the J gene TRBJ2-5; D uncertain. Germline CDR1 WSHSY, CDR2 SAAADI. V was clipped by 6 bases and J by 5 bases, with 13 bases between them. The CDR3 contains 13 residues. DNA for the CDR3: TGCGCCAGCAGGAAACGGCGGATGGAGACCCAGTACTTC. Translation: CASRKRRMETQYF.

This clone was counted between two and nine times. The chain links TRBV2 to TRBJ1-5, with 7 bases fitting TRBD1. Per the germline V gene, CDR1 is SNHLY and CDR2 is FYNNEI. The CDR3 loop spans 16 amino acids. With V trimmed by 8 bases and J by 5 bases, 15 bases remained unmatched. The CDR3 sequence: CASPHPGQLVDQPQHF. The CDR3 DNA reads TGTGCCAGCCCTCACCCGGGACAGCTTGTCGATCAGCCCCAGCATTTT.

The chain uses TRBV7-9 and TRBJ2-1; no clear D gene. Germline CDR1 reads SEHNR; CDR2 reads FQNEAQ (reference sequence). Trimming pared 5 bases from V and 0 bases from J, leaving 8 bases between. CDR3 length: 14 amino acids. The CDR3, as DNA: TGTGCCAGCAGCCCCCGGGTCTCCTACAATGAGCAGTTCTTC. Amino acid sequence: CASSPRVSYNEQFF.

The chain carries TRBV28 and TRBJ1-2; TRBD1 might be the D (5 bases). This CDR3 contains 16 residues. Trimming shortened V by 6 bases and J by 2 bases, and 19 bases separated the two germline ends. Germline V gene sequence: CDR1 MDHEN, CDR2 SYDVKM. Here the CDR3 DNA reads TGTGCCAGCAGGCCCGGAGGCGGGACTGGAAACTATGGCTACACCTTC. This codes for CASRPGGGTGNYGYTF.

This clone was observed a few times. Distinct nucleotide sequences in the sample also encode this CDR3. The chain carries TRBV5-1 and TRBJ1-1; a possible D gene is TRBD1 (5 bases). Germline V gene lookup returns CDR1 SGHRS and CDR2 YFSETQ. V was shortened by 3 bases and J by 2 bases, with 14 bases between the two germline ends. This CDR3 is built from 15 residues. In DNA form, the CDR3 reads TGCGCCAGCAGCTGGGGCAGCTACGTTAACACTGAAGCTTTCTTT. This sequence encodes CASSWGSYVNTEAFF.

CDR3 sequence: CASSLLQGGSPLHF. The CDR3 DNA is TGTGCCAGCAGCTTATTACAGGGGGGTTCACCCCTCCACTTT. The chain is built from TRBV7-9 and TRBJ1-6; TRBD1 agrees at 8 bases. V lost 2 bases to trimming and J lost 9 bases; unmatched junction nucleotides: 3. Per germline, CDR1 SEHNR and CDR2 FQNEAQ (reference sequence). CDR3 length equals 14 residues.

The rearrangement joins TRBV28 to TRBJ1-4; 12 bases match TRBD1. From germline, CDR1 is MDHEN and CDR2 SYDVKM. The junction had 7 bases not matched to a gene; V was cut back by 2 bases and J by 0 bases. The CDR3 sequence is 19 residues long. The CDR3 DNA sequence: TGTGCCAGCAGTTTAGATGGGACAGGGGGCTATGCAACTAATGAAAAACTGTTTTTT. Its translation is CASSLDGTGGYATNEKLFF.

This CDR3 is CASSSLAGGQTQYF. The CDR3 nucleotides read TGTGCCAGTAGTTCACTAGCGGGAGGTCAGACCCAGTACTTC. This sequence joins TRBV19 and TRBJ2-5; 12 positions agree with TRBD2. The CDR3 loop spans 14 amino acids. The germline gives CDR1 LNHDA, CDR2 SQIVND (reference sequence). V lost 5 bases, J lost 6 bases, and 4 bases stayed unmatched.

This clone is a singleton in its sample. The V gene is TRBV2, the J gene TRBJ1-3; D is possibly TRBD1 (6 bases). CDR1 and CDR2 (germline): SNHLY, FYNNEI. Deletions cut 4 bases from V and 0 bases from J, with 13 bases between. CDR3 length: 16 amino acids. The CDR3 region has the DNA TGTGCCAGCAGTGTAGAAGGGGGAGACTCTGGAAACACCATATATTTT. Protein sequence: CASSVEGGDSGNTIYF.

The V gene is TRBV27, the J gene TRBJ2-2; 8 bases map to TRBD1. J lost 7 bases, V lost 3 bases, and 10 bases had no gene match. Germline CDR1 MNHEY, CDR2 SMNVEV (reference sequence). This CDR3 contains 16 residues. The CDR3 region has the DNA TGTGCCAGCAGTTTGAGGGGACAGGTCTTGATCGGGGAGCTGTTTTTT. Translation gives CASSLRGQVLIGELFF.

This clone was counted a few times. The chain uses TRBV19 and TRBJ2-7; 10 nucleotides agree with TRBD2. This CDR3 spans 16 amino acids. V lost 1 base and J lost 5; bases outside the gene matches: 8. Per germline, CDR1 LNHDA and CDR2 SQIVND (reference sequence). The CDR3 nucleotides read TGTGCCAGTAGTATAGCCGGAGCGGGAGGGCTGAACGAGCAGTACTTC. Protein product: CASSIAGAGGLNEQYF.

This chain uses TRBV6-5 with TRBJ2-7; 9 nucleotides line up with TRBD1. The V and J ends lost 6 bases and 5 bases, in that order; junction bases with no gene match: 11. Germline lookup yields CDR1 MNHEY and CDR2 SVGAGI. The CDR3 loop spans 15 amino acids. CDR3 sequence (DNA): TGTGCCAGCAGCGGCCGGACAGGGGTCAGGGACGAGCAGTACTTC. Protein product: CASSGRTGVRDEQYF.

This chain links TRBV5-6 with TRBJ2-7, with 8 bases aligning to TRBD1. Germline V gives CDR1 SGHDT, CDR2 YYEEEE. The CDR3 is 14 residues long. V gave up 2 bases and J gave up 7 bases; unmatched junction bases: 8. The CDR3 here is CASSLFLRTGEQYF. In nucleotides, the CDR3 is TGTGCCAGCAGCTTATTCCTCAGGACAGGGGAGCAGTACTTC.

This clone has only one observation. The chain carries TRBV24-1 and TRBJ2-7; 7 bases match TRBD2. Germline CDR1 reads KGHDR; CDR2 reads SFDVKD. This CDR3 region has 17 residues. V was clipped by 3 bases and J by 0 bases; unmatched bases: 10. This chain's CDR3 is CATSDGGRREYSYEQYF. The CDR3 DNA is TGTGCCACCAGTGATGGGGGGAGGCGGGAGTACTCCTACGAGCAGTACTTC.

This clone was observed once. The V call is TRBV12-3 or TRBV12-4, the J call TRBJ1-2; possibly TRBD1 for D (5 bases). This CDR3 is built from 12 residues. V was cut by 6 bases and J by 3 bases, with 8 bases left in between. The CDR3 region is CASRDSYYGYTF. The CDR3 DNA reads as TGTGCCAGCAGAGACAGCTACTATGGCTACACCTTC.

The chain uses TRBV19 and TRBJ2-1, with 7 bases aligning to TRBD1. The CDR3 runs to 15 residues. V lost 3 bases and J lost 0; bases outside the gene matches: 2. Germline assignment: CDR1 LNHDA and CDR2 SQIVND (reference sequence). CDR3 in amino acids: CASSIRGSSYNEQFF. The DNA of the CDR3 is TGTGCCAGTAGTATCAGGGGGAGCTCCTACAATGAGCAGTTCTTC.

V and J are TRBV6-6 and TRBJ2-5; TRBD2 matches at 9 bases. The germline V gene encodes CDR1 MNHNY and CDR2 SVGAGI (reference sequence). V was clipped by 5 bases and J by 4 bases; unmatched bases: 11. This CDR3 contains 16 residues. CDR3 nucleotide sequence: TGTGCCAGCAGTCCTCCCGGGGCGGGGGGGCGAGAGACCCAGTACTTC. Amino acids: CASSPPGAGGRETQYF.

V is TRBV11-1 and J is TRBJ2-1; maybe TRBD2 (5 bases). The CDR3 extends over 15 amino acids. The V gene's germline CDR1 is SGHAT and CDR2 FQDESV (reference sequence). Between the trimmed V and J ends, which lost 6 bases and 4 bases, there was a span of 16 bases. CDR3 bases: TGTGCCAGCAGGCCGGGGTCTGCCGGGTACAATGAGCAGTTCTTC. Protein product: CASRPGSAGYNEQFF.

This clone was observed once. This rearrangement joins TRBV28 to TRBJ2-1, with D hard to call. CDR1 MDHEN and CDR2 SYDVKM come from the germline V gene. Trimming cost V 6 bases and J 0 bases, with 12 bases left between them. The CDR3 covers 15 residues. The CDR3 DNA reads as TGTGCCAGCAGCCCGAACCCGAGCTCCTACAATGAGCAGTTCTTC. Translation gives CASSPNPSSYNEQFF.

This clone was seen once. This chain uses TRBV30 with TRBJ1-1; possibly TRBD1 for D (5 bases). This CDR3 contains 17 residues. Germline V gives CDR1 GTSNPN, CDR2 SVGIG (reference sequence). Trimming stripped 2 bases from V and 0 bases from J, with 19 bases between. DNA of the CDR3: TGTGCCTGGAGTCCCTCCACAGGTCCCAATATGAACACTGAAGCTTTCTTT. Translated, it gives CAWSPSTGPNMNTEAFF.

This CDR3 reads CASSRSGGLYSPLHF. As DNA, the CDR3 is TGTGCCAGCAGTCGATCAGGGGGCCTTTATTCACCCCTCCACTTT. This chain links TRBV6-2 or TRBV6-3 with TRBJ1-6; 8 nucleotides align to TRBD1. CDR1 is MNHEY, CDR2 SVGEGT, per germline. The CDR3 is made up of 15 amino acids. Trimming at V came to 5 bases and at J to 8 bases, leaving 8 bases not matched to a gene.

Comments on this clone: Other DNA variants within this sample encode the same CDR3. The chain joins TRBV6-5 to TRBJ1-2; the match to TRBD1 covers 8 bases. Trimming at V came to 2 bases and at J to 8 bases, leaving 4 bases not matched to a gene. The germline V gene encodes CDR1 MNHEY and CDR2 SVGAGI. The CDR3 covers 13 residues. For the CDR3, the DNA is TGTGCCAGCAGTTACGGACAGGGAAGAGGCTACACCTTC. It yields the protein CASSYGQGRGYTF.